One sample yielded the 20 T cell receptor beta chains listed below, sequenced in a study of T cell changes during pregnancy in multiple sclerosis. The protocol was immunoSEQ multiplex PCR, while the TCRdb copy is restricted to in-frame clones and leaves out a portion. The sample consists of some 140,000 clones, about 96% of them appearing once. The sample here was peripheral blood, taken after pregnancy. The receptors derive from a female donor with multiple sclerosis, enrolled in a pregnancy study.

The chain has TRBV19 and TRBJ2-1; 7 nucleotides match TRBD2. The CDR3 sequence is 15 residues long. Trimming took 1 base from V and 4 from J; bases not matched to a gene: 4. Germline V lookup: CDR1 LNHDA, CDR2 SQIVND (reference sequence). The CDR3 coding sequence is TGTGCCAGTAGTATAGTAGCGGGCTATTACAATGAGCAGTTCTTC. Residues: CASSIVAGYYNEQFF.

The chain combines TRBV6-1 with TRBJ2-7; 9 bases agree with TRBD1. Trimming took 2 bases from V and 9 from J; bases not matched to a gene: 11. The CDR3 runs to 15 residues. CDR1 is MNHNS and CDR2 is SASEGT in the germline V gene. This CDR3 is CASSELGQGPRGQYF. The CDR3 region has the DNA TGTGCCAGCAGTGAATTGGGACAGGGCCCTAGAGGGCAGTACTTC.

The rearrangement uses TRBV11-3 and TRBJ1-5, with TRBD1 as a possible D gene (6 bases). From germline, CDR1 is SGHNT and CDR2 YENEEA. V dropped 1 base and J dropped 9 bases, with 22 bases sitting between them. The CDR3 is made up of 17 amino acids. This CDR3 is CASSLGSNRVARGPQHF. CDR3 in DNA: TGTGCCAGCAGCTTAGGTTCGAACAGGGTGGCCCGGGGGCCCCAGCATTTT.

The chain recombines TRBV9 with TRBJ1-4; D not resolved. The CDR3 covers 18 residues. Germline V gives CDR1 SGDLS, CDR2 YYNGEE. Trimming took off 3 bases at V and 1 base at J, with 19 bases between the two ends. The CDR3 is CASSAYPTPSGTNEKLFF. CDR3 in DNA: TGTGCCAGCAGCGCCTACCCCACCCCCTCAGGAACTAATGAAAAACTGTTTTTT.

The V gene is TRBV19, the J gene TRBJ2-3; 8 nucleotides line up with TRBD2. Germline V gene data show CDR1 as LNHDA and CDR2 as SQIVND (reference sequence). V dropped 5 bases and J dropped 0; count of bases not matched to a gene: 7. The CDR3 is 16 amino acids. The CDR3 DNA reads as TGTGCCAGTAGTCTGATCAGCGGGAGAAGCACAGATACGCAGTATTTT. Protein sequence: CASSLISGRSTDTQYF.

J is TRBJ1-2 and V is TRBV2; TRBD1 aligns across 9 bases. The germline CDR1 and CDR2 sequences are SNHLY and FYNNEI. This CDR3 contains 15 residues. After removal of 7 bases from V and 5 bases from J, the junction contained 11 bases not matched to a gene. CDR3 sequence (DNA): TGTGCCAGCATCCCGAGGGGGGACAGGGTATATGGCTACACCTTC. Translated, it gives CASIPRGDRVYGYTF.

The DNA of the CDR3 is TGTGCCAGCAGTTATGCGTTGAGGGCAGATACGCAGTATTTT. It specifies CASSYALRADTQYF. The J gene is TRBJ2-3, the V gene TRBV6-5; tentative D call: TRBD2 (5 bases). CDR1 is MNHEY, CDR2 SVGAGI, per germline. Trimming removed 3 bases from V and 4 bases from J, with 11 bases in between. The CDR3 consists of 14 residues.

The V gene is TRBV5-5, the J gene TRBJ1-5, with D tentatively TRBD1 (5 bases). Germline CDR1 is SGHKS and CDR2 is YYEKEE (reference sequence). This CDR3 has 15 residues. With 0 bases removed from V and 2 bases from J, the gap between germline ends came to 9 bases. Here the CDR3 DNA reads TGTGCCAGCAGCTTGGAGGGGATAGGCAATCAGCCCCAGCATTTT. Protein: CASSLEGIGNQPQHF.

This clone was observed once. The chain uses TRBV28 and TRBJ2-7; D might be TRBD2 (5 bases). CDR3 length: 15 amino acids. The V gene's germline CDR1 is MDHEN and CDR2 SYDVKM. Trimming removed 6 bases from V and 2 bases from J, with 17 bases in between. CDR3 DNA: TGTGCCAGCAGCCCTGCGGGCAGTTTAGCCTACGAGCAGTACTTC. This encodes CASSPAGSLAYEQYF.

This chain joins TRBV5-1 and TRBJ2-1; TRBD2 agrees at 14 bases. CDR3 length: 17 residues. V was pared by 6 bases and J by 8 bases, with 13 bases of the junction left unmatched. CDR1 SGHRS and CDR2 YFSETQ come from the germline V gene. The CDR3 DNA reads as TGCGCCAGCACCTTAGAAGGGACTAGCGGGAGCTGGGATGAGCAGTTCTTC. It translates to CASTLEGTSGSWDEQFF.

This chain uses TRBV28 with TRBJ2-7, with 9 bases that match TRBD1. V shed 2 bases, J shed 3 bases, and the junction held 8 bases outside the gene matches. This CDR3 has 16 residues. CDR1 MDHEN and CDR2 SYDVKM come from the germline V gene. In DNA form, the CDR3 reads TGTGCCAGCAGTTTACGTACCGGGACAGGGTTCTACGAGCAGTACTTC. This gives the protein CASSLRTGTGFYEQYF.

V is TRBV2 and J is TRBJ1-1, with D possibly being TRBD1 (5 bases). Trimming took off 7 bases at V and 4 bases at J, with 10 bases between the two ends. The V gene's germline CDR1 is SNHLY and CDR2 FYNNEI. The CDR3 totals 12 residues. CDR3 nucleotide sequence: TGTGCCAGCACCCCGGACACCACTGAAGCTTTCTTT. As protein: CASTPDTTEAFF.

The genes are TRBV5-1 and TRBJ2-1, with TRBD2 as a possible D gene (6 bases). Germline V gene data show CDR1 as SGHRS and CDR2 as YFSETQ. CDR3 size: 14 residues. V dropped 1 base and J dropped 6 bases, with 11 bases sitting between them. The CDR3 region has the DNA TGCGCCAGCAGCTTGCTTAGCGGTGCCAATGAGCAGTTCTTC. Protein: CASSLLSGANEQFF.

The chain combines TRBV19 with TRBJ1-3; TRBD1 matches 7 bases. Germline V gene data show CDR1 as LNHDA and CDR2 as SQIVND (reference sequence). V shed 4 bases and J 7 bases; nucleotides not matched to a gene: 1. The CDR3 loop spans 12 amino acids. Written as DNA, the CDR3 is TGTGCCAGTAGTACCAGGGGGAACACCATATATTTT. Translating gives CASSTRGNTIYF.

CDR3 amino acids: CASSLGGYAVATNEKLFF. In DNA, the CDR3 is TGTGCCAGCAGTCTTGGGGGCTACGCCGTTGCAACTAATGAAAAACTGTTTTTT. V is TRBV28 and J is TRBJ1-4, with a tentative D call TRBD1 (6 bases). This CDR3 is built from 18 residues. V was cut by 5 bases and J by 0 bases, with 19 bases left in between. Germline CDR1 is MDHEN and CDR2 is SYDVKM.

This clone was found once. The rearrangement uses TRBV6-5 and TRBJ1-3; the match to TRBD1 covers 7 bases. CDR1 MNHEY and CDR2 SVGAGI come from the germline V gene. The CDR3 spans 15 residues. V was clipped by 8 bases and J by 2 bases; unmatched bases: 9. In DNA form, the CDR3 reads TGTGCCAGCGGTAGGACAGGTCCGCCTGGAAACACCATATATTTT. This gives the protein CASGRTGPPGNTIYF.

V gene TRBV27 combines with J gene TRBJ1-2; D gene uncertain. V was trimmed by 4 bases and J by 5 bases, leaving 14 bases between them. Germline loops: CDR1 MNHEY, CDR2 SMNVEV (reference sequence). The CDR3 has 14 residues. The CDR3 nucleotides are TGTGCCAGCAGTTCGGGTGGGAGAGGGTATGGCTACACCTTC. Translating gives CASSSGGRGYGYTF.

This rearrangement joins TRBV29-1 to TRBJ2-6; D not certain. Trimming took off 6 bases at V and 2 bases at J, with 11 bases between the two ends. Germline V gives CDR1 SQVTM, CDR2 ANQGSEA. The length of the CDR3 is 14 residues. This chain's CDR3 is CSVVQETGANVLTF. The CDR3 bases are TGCAGCGTGGTCCAGGAAACTGGGGCCAACGTCCTGACTTTC.

The V gene is TRBV4-3, the J gene TRBJ2-6; D is perhaps TRBD1 (5 bases). CDR1 is LGHNA, CDR2 YSLEER, per germline. The length of the CDR3 is 17 residues. V was cut by 0 bases and J by 3 bases, with 12 bases left in between. The CDR3 coding sequence is TGCGCCAGCAGCCAAGATACCCAGGGCGTTGGGGCCAACGTCCTGACTTTC. This gives the protein CASSQDTQGVGANVLTF.

This clone was observed once. The chain uses TRBV12-2 and TRBJ2-1; the table's D call of TRBD2 was not tested on the DNA. TRBV12-2 constitutes a pseudogene. The CDR3 loop spans 17 amino acids. DNA of the CDR3: TGTGCAAGTCGCTTAGCCAGTCGCAGAGGCTTTTACAATGAGCAGTTCTTC. Amino acids: CASRLASRRGFYNEQFF.